A single sample gave rise to the 11 T cell receptor beta chains below, sequenced in a study of coeliac disease. Sequenced by immunoSEQ multiplex PCR; TCRdb stores in-frame clones only, minus some. The sample consists of 1,300 to 1,500 clones, roughly 86% of them appearing once. The sequenced material came from lymphocytes from the gut lamina propria. Receptors originate from a woman between 18 and 30 years old with active celiac disease.

The chain has TRBV5-4 and TRBJ2-2; D is unclear. The length of the CDR3 is 14 residues. V lost 0 bases to trimming and J lost 1 base, with 4 bases between them. CDR1 is SGHNT and CDR2 is YYREEE in the germline V gene (reference sequence). The CDR3 is CASSLVMNTGELFF. The CDR3 DNA reads as TGTGCCAGCAGCTTGGTCATGAACACCGGGGAGCTGTTTTTT.

This clone was seen more than once but under ten times. This chain joins TRBV28 and TRBJ2-3, with D unclear. Germline V CDR1 and CDR2: MDHEN, SYDVKM. CDR3 size: 13 residues. Trimming removed 2 bases from V and 1 base from J, with 4 bases in between. This chain's CDR3 is CASSLPGTDTQYF. The DNA of the CDR3 is TGTGCCAGCAGTTTACCAGGCACAGATACGCAGTATTTT.

The V call is TRBV27, the J call TRBJ2-1, with 7 bases matching TRBD2. V trimming: 2 bases; J trimming: 7 bases; junction bases outside the gene matches: 14. The CDR3 has 17 amino acids. Per germline, CDR1 MNHEY and CDR2 SMNVEV (reference sequence). The CDR3 DNA is TGTGCCAGCAGTTTAGTGTACGGGGAGGGAAGCGGGAATGAGCAGTTCTTC. Encoded protein: CASSLVYGEGSGNEQFF.

Concerning this clone: One end of the junction varies from germline; a read error may be responsible. This chain connects TRBV7-7 to TRBJ2-5; 7 nucleotides agree with TRBD2. The CDR3 runs to 15 residues. CDR1 and CDR2 from the germline V gene are SSHAT and FNYEAQ (reference sequence). The CDR3 is CASSSGRVSGETQYF. The DNA for the CDR3 is TGTGCTAGCAGCTCAGGGAGGGTATCCGGAGAGACCCAGTACTTC.

This chain joins TRBV2 and TRBJ2-7, with TRBD1 matching 9 bases. This CDR3 is 14 amino acids long. Germline V lookup: CDR1 SNHLY, CDR2 FYNNEI. The V segment lost 6 bases and the J segment 5 bases; nucleotides outside the gene matches: 8. The CDR3 DNA follows: TGTGCCAGCAGCCCCGGGACAGGGATTGACGAGCAGTACTTC. Translation: CASSPGTGIDEQYF.

The chain has TRBV19 and TRBJ2-7; D call uncertain. V was trimmed by 1 base and J by 3 bases, leaving 4 bases between them. The CDR3 consists of 12 residues. Germline loops: CDR1 LNHDA, CDR2 SQIVND (reference sequence). The CDR3 sequence: CASSIVGYEQYF. The CDR3 nucleotides are TGTGCCAGTAGTATAGTCGGCTACGAGCAGTACTTC.

The chain employs TRBV5-4 and TRBJ2-7, with a tentative D call TRBD1 (5 bases). CDR3 length: 13 amino acids. Germline CDR1 SGHNT, CDR2 YYREEE (reference sequence). V lost 3 bases to trimming and J lost 6 bases, with 13 bases between them. CDR3 in DNA: TGTGCCAGCAGCTATCCAGGGTTTCCCGAGCAGTACTTC. Its translation: CASSYPGFPEQYF. The variable domain in full, with the rest retrieved from reference TRBV5-4 and TRBJ2-7, is ETGVTQSPTHLIKTRGQQVTLRCSSQSGHNTVSWYQQALGQGPQFIFQYYREEENGRGNFPPRFSGLQFPNYSSELNVNALELDDSALYLCASSYPGFPEQYFGPGTRLTVT.

The CDR3 is CASSVGTGGYGYTF. CDR3 DNA: TGTGCCAGCAGCGTCGGGACAGGGGGCTATGGCTACACCTTC. The chain has TRBV9 and TRBJ1-2, with 11 bases matching TRBD1. Trimming removed 2 bases from V and 4 bases from J; junction bases left unmatched: 1. Germline loops: CDR1 SGDLS, CDR2 YYNGEE. This CDR3 is built from 14 residues.

V is TRBV7-9 and J is TRBJ2-7, with D maybe TRBD1 (5 bases). The germline V gene encodes CDR1 SEHNR and CDR2 FQNEAQ (reference sequence). This CDR3 contains 11 residues. V was cut by 5 bases and J by 9 bases, with 11 bases left in between. In DNA form, the CDR3 reads TGTGCCAGCAGCCCAGGGTTGGGGCAGTACTTC. Protein sequence: CASSPGLGQYF.

This clone occurred once. The chain couples TRBV5-3 to TRBJ2-1; TRBD2 aligns across 8 bases. TRBV5-3 is marked as an open reading frame, function uncertain. The ends lost 3 bases at V and 4 bases at J; junction bases unmatched: 9. CDR3 size: 16 residues. CDR3 region: CARSSTTSERYNEQFF. The CDR3 nucleotides read TGTGCCAGAAGCTCCACGACTAGCGAAAGGTACAATGAGCAGTTCTTC.

The chain combines TRBV13 with TRBJ2-7; 11 bases line up with TRBD2. With V trimmed by 5 bases and J by 1 base, 4 bases remained unmatched. Germline CDR1 PRHDT, CDR2 FYEKMQ (reference sequence). The CDR3 contains 15 residues. Here the CDR3 reads CASSPGTSGSYEQYF. CDR3 coding DNA: TGTGCCAGCAGCCCCGGGACTAGCGGTTCCTACGAGCAGTACTTC.